The source of this TCR beta chain is a study of blood T cell repertoires in COVID-19. Authors' data handling: Reference gene primer amplification gave estimated nucleated cell counts. Using immunoSEQ multiplex PCR, the repertoire was profiled, and TCRdb retains in-frame clones only, with some absent. The V and J calls and clone size were taken over from that table, and D and trimming were inferred from the DNA. The data hold 140,000 to 150,000 clones, with 80% observed a single time. The sequenced material came from peripheral blood. The TCR originated in an older man who had recovered from COVID-19.

Here the CDR3 DNA reads TGTGCCAGCAGTGATCGAGCGGGGGCGGGGAGCAATCAGCCCCAGCATTTT. Protein product: CASSDRAGAGSNQPQHF. This rearrangement joins TRBV27 to TRBJ1-5, with TRBD1 as a possible D gene (6 bases). Germline CDR1 and CDR2: MNHEY and SMNVEV (reference sequence). There are 17 residues in the CDR3. Between the trimmed V and J ends, which lost 5 bases and 1 base, there was a span of 18 bases.